This T cell receptor (beta chain) emerged from a study of T cell repertoires in cytomegalovirus infection. Study at large: Carrying CMV and the relevant HLA type showed in public TCR beta signatures.

Using its own MiXCR run on the reads, TCRdb lists one record per CDR3 protein. The sample contains about 230,000 distinct CDR3 sequences, roughly 22% of which appear only once. The germline V gene encodes CDR1 DFQATT and CDR2 SNEGSKA (reference sequence). V lost 6 bases and J 6 bases, leaving 17 bases between the germline ends. The CDR3 sequence is 13 residues long. Whole-study findings and limits: HLA-C-restricted CMV clonotypes gave the most frequent clonotype in two of eight donors. Carriers of CMV and the relevant HLA type were discriminated by public TCR beta frequency.

To note about this clonotype: Its antigen remains unknown.

The chain has TRBV20-1 and TRBJ1-1; TRBD1 is a possible D gene (5 bases). The TCR originated in a human donor in good health (CMV status not recorded). Some clones in this sample may be carry-over from other donors' samples. Sequenced material: CD8+ T cells from PBMCs. Here the CDR3 DNA reads TGCAGTGCACCTGAGGGGTACTCGTCTGAAGCTTTCTTT. It yields the protein CSAPEGYSSEAFF.